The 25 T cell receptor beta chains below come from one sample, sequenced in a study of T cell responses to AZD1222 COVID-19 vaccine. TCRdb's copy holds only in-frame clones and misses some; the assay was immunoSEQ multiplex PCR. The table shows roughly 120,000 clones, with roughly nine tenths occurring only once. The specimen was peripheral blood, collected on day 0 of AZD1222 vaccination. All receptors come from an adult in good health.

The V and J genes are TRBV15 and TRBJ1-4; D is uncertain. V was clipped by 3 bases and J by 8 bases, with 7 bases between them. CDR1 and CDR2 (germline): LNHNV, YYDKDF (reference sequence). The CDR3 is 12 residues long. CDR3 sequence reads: CATSSSQEKLFF. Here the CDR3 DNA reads TGTGCCACCAGCAGTAGTCAGGAAAAACTGTTTTTT. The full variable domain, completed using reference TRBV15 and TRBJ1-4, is DAMVIQNPRYQVTQFGKPVTLSCSQTLNHNVMYWYQQKSSQAPKLLFHYYDKDFNNEADTPDNFQSRRPNTSFCFLDIRSPGLGDTAMYLCATSSSQEKLFFGSGTQLSVL.

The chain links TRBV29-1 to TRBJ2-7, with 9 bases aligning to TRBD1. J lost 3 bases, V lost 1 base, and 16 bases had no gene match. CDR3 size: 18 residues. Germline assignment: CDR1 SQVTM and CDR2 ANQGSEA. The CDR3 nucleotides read TGCAGCGTTGAAGGGAAGGGACAGGGTGGTTTATGGAACTACGAGCAGTACTTC. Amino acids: CSVEGKGQGGLWNYEQYF.

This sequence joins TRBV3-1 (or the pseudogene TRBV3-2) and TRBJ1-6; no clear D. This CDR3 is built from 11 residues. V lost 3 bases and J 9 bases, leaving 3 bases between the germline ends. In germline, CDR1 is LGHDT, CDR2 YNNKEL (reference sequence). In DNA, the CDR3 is TGTGCCAGCAGCCAGGGTTCACCCCTCCACTTT. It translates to CASSQGSPLHF.

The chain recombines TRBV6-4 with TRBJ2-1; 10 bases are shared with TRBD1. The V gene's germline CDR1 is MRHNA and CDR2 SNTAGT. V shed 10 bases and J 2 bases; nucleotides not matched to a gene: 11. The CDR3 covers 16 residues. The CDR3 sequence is CATRDRGQGAYNEQFF. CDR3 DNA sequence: TGTGCCACCCGCGACAGGGGGCAAGGGGCCTACAATGAGCAGTTCTTC.

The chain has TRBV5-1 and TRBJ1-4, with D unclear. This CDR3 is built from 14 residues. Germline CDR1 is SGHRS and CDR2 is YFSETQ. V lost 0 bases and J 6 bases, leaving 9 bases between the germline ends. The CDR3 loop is CASSLDSSDEKLFF. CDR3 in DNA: TGCGCCAGCAGCTTGGACAGCTCGGATGAAAAACTGTTTTTT.

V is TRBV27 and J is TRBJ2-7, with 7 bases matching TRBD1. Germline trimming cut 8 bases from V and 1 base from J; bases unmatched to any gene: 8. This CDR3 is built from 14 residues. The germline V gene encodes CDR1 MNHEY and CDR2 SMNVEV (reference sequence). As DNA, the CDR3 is TGTGCCAGCCACGGACAGGACAAGTCCTACGAGCAGTACTTC. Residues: CASHGQDKSYEQYF.

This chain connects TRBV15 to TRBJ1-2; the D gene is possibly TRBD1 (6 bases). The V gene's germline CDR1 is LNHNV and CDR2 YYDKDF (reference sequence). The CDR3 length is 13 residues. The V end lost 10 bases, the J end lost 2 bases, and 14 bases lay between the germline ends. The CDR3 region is CARRTVVNYGYTF. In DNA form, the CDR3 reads TGTGCCAGGAGGACAGTTGTCAACTATGGCTACACCTTC.

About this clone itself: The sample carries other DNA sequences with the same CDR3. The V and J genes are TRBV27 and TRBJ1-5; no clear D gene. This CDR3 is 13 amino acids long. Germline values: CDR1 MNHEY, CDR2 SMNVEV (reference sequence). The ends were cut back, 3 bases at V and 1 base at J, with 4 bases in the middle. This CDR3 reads CASSLGSNQPQHF. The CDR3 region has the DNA TGTGCCAGCAGTTTGGGCAGCAATCAGCCCCAGCATTTT.

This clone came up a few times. The CDR3 DNA is TGTGCCAGCAGCCAAACTACAGGGGCCAATCAGCCCCAGCATTTT. Protein sequence: CASSQTTGANQPQHF. The chain employs TRBV28 and TRBJ1-5; 7 bases fit TRBD1. The CDR3 length is 15 residues. The germline V gene has CDR1 MDHEN and CDR2 SYDVKM. V lost 6 bases to trimming and J lost 3 bases; unmatched junction nucleotides: 8. The variable domain in full, completed from reference TRBV28 and TRBJ1-5, reads DVKVTQSSRYLVKRTGEKVFLECVQDMDHENMFWYRQDPGLGLRLIYFSYDVKMKEKGDIPEGYSVSREKKERFSLILESASTNQTSMYLCASSQTTGANQPQHFGDGTRLSIL.

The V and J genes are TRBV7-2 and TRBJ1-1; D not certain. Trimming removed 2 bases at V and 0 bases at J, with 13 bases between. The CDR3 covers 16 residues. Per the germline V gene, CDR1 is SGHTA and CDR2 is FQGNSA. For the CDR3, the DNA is TGTGCCAGCAGCTTAACGTGGCAGGTAATGAACACTGAAGCTTTCTTT. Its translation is CASSLTWQVMNTEAFF.

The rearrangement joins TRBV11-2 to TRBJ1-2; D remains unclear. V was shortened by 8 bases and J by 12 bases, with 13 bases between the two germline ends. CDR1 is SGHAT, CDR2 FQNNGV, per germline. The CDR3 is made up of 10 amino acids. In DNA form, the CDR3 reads TGTGCCAGCGGCCCGGGAGGTCACACCTTC. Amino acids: CASGPGGHTF.

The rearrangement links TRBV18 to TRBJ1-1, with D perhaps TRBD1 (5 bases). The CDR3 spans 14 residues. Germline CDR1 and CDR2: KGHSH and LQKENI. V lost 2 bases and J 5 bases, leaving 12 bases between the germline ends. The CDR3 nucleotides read TGTGCCAGCTCACCAACAGGTTGGGAGACTGAAGCTTTCTTT. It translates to CASSPTGWETEAFF.

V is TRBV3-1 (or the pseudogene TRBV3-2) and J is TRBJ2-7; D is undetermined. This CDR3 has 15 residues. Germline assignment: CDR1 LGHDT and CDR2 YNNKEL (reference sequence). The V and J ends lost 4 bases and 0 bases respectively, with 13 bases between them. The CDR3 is CASSPMVTSSYEQYF. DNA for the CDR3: TGTGCCAGCAGCCCCATGGTTACCAGCTCCTACGAGCAGTACTTC.

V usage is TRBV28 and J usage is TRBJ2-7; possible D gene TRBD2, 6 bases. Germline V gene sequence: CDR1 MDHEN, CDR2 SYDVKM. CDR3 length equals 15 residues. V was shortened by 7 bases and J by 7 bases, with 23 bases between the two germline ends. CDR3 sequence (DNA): TGTGCCAGCACCCAATGGGGGACTGGTACGACTGAGCAGTACTTC. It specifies CASTQWGTGTTEQYF. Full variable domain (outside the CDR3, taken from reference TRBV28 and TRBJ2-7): DVKVTQSSRYLVKRTGEKVFLECVQDMDHENMFWYRQDPGLGLRLIYFSYDVKMKEKGDIPEGYSVSREKKERFSLILESASTNQTSMYLCASTQWGTGTTEQYFGPGTRLTVT.

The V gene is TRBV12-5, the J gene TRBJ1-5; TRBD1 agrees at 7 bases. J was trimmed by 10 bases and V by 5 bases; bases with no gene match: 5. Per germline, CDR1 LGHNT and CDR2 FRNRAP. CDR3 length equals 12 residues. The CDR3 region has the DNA TGTGCTAGTGGTAAGGGGGCGATTCCCCAGCATTTT. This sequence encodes CASGKGAIPQHF.

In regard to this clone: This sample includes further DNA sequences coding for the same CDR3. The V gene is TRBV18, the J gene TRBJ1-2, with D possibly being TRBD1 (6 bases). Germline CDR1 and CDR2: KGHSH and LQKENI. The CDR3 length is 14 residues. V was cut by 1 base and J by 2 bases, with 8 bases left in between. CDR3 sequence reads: CASSPQGDNYGYTF. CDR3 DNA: TGTGCCAGCTCACCACAGGGGGACAACTATGGCTACACCTTC.

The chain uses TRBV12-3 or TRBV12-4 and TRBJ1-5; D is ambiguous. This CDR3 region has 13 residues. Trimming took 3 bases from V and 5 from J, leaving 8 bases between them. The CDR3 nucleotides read TGTGCCAGCAGTTTCCTGGGCGATCAGCCCCAGCATTTT. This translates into CASSFLGDQPQHF.

CDR3 sequence reads: CASSNGDTQYF. CDR3 sequence (DNA): TGTGCCAGCAGTAATGGGGATACGCAGTATTTT. The chain recombines TRBV27 with TRBJ2-3; D ambiguous. This CDR3 has 11 amino acids. Trimming stripped 5 bases from V and 6 bases from J, with 6 bases between. The germline V gene encodes CDR1 MNHEY and CDR2 SMNVEV (reference sequence).

This CDR3 reads CASSSGLAGNNEQFF. The CDR3, as DNA: TGTGCCAGCAGCTCCGGACTAGCGGGCAACAATGAGCAGTTCTTC. V and J are TRBV5-4 and TRBJ2-1, with 11 positions matching TRBD2. The CDR3 is 15 amino acids. With V trimmed by 3 bases and J by 5 bases, 4 bases remained unmatched. In germline, CDR1 is SGHNT, CDR2 YYREEE (reference sequence). Combining the CDR3 with reference TRBV5-4 and TRBJ2-1 gives the whole variable domain ETGVTQSPTHLIKTRGQQVTLRCSSQSGHNTVSWYQQALGQGPQFIFQYYREEENGRGNFPPRFSGLQFPNYSSELNVNALELDDSALYLCASSSGLAGNNEQFFGPGTRLTVL.

The CDR3 region is CASRSGQFTGNTIYF. The CDR3 DNA sequence: TGTGCCAGCAGATCGGGGCAATTTACTGGAAACACCATATATTTT. The chain carries TRBV11-3 and TRBJ1-3; a possible D gene is TRBD1 (5 bases). The CDR3 extends over 15 amino acids. Germline V gene lookup returns CDR1 SGHNT and CDR2 YENEEA. V was pared by 6 bases and J by 2 bases, with 14 bases between.

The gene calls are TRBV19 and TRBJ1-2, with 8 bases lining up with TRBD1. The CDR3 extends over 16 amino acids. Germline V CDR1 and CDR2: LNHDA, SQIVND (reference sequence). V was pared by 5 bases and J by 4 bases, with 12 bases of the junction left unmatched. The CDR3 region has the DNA TGTGCCAGTAGTTTCGGAACAGGGGGGCTTGGCTATGGCTACACCTTC. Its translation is CASSFGTGGLGYGYTF.

CDR3 in amino acids: CASTPRVNYGYTF. In DNA, the CDR3 is TGTGCCAGCACTCCGCGGGTAAACTATGGCTACACCTTC. The gene calls are TRBV2 and TRBJ1-2; no firm D call. CDR1 and CDR2 from the germline V gene are SNHLY and FYNNEI. V lost 7 bases and J lost 2, with 11 bases in between. This CDR3 region has 13 residues. The entire variable domain, with the rest obtained from reference TRBV2 and TRBJ1-2, is as follows: EPEVTQTPSHQVTQMGQEVILRCVPISNHLYFYWYRQILGQKVEFLVSFYNNEISEKSEIFDDQFSVERPDGSNFTLKIRSTKLEDSAMYFCASTPRVNYGYTFGSGTRLTVV.

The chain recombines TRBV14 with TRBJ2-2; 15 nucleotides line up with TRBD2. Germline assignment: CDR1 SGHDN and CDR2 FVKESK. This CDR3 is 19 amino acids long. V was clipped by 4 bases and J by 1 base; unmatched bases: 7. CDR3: CASSPGLAGGRWNTGELFF. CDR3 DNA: TGTGCCAGCAGCCCCGGACTAGCGGGGGGGCGATGGAACACCGGGGAGCTGTTTTTT. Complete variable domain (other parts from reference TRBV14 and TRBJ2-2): EAGVTQFPSHSVIEKGQTVTLRCDPISGHDNLYWYRRVMGKEIKFLLHFVKESKQDESGMPNNRFLAERTGGTYSTLKVQPAELEDSGVYFCASSPGLAGGRWNTGELFFGEGSRLTVL.

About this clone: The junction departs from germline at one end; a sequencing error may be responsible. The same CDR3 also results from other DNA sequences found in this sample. The CDR3 loop is CASSPIGRRAYEQYF. Here the CDR3 DNA reads TGTGCCAGCAGCCCTATTGGGCGGAGGGCCTACGAACAGTACTTC. The V call is TRBV4-2, the J call TRBJ2-7, with a tentative D call TRBD2 (6 bases). The germline V gene has CDR1 LGHNA and CDR2 YNFKEQ. The CDR3 extends over 15 amino acids.

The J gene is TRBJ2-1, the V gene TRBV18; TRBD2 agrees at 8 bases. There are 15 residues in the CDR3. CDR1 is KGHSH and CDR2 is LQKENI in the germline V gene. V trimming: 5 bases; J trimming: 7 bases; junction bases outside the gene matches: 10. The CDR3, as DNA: TGTGCCAGCTCAACTACGGGACTAGTAACGAATGAGCAGTTCTTC. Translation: CASSTTGLVTNEQFF.